Listed here are 22 T cell receptor beta chains from one sample, sequenced in a study of cytomegalovirus exposure and HLA in healthy donors. The primer mix had 60 Vbeta and 13 Jbeta primers. TCRdb's table, derived via immunoSEQ multiplex PCR, lists solely in-frame clones and lacks some. The table shows 100,000 or so clones, with over 70% occurring only once. The sample comprised PBMCs. The receptors here all came from a man aged 45-65 years in good health and CMV-seronegative.

The V and J genes are TRBV7-7 and TRBJ2-5; D perhaps matches TRBD1 (5 bases). TRBJ2-7 matches the DNA end more closely, so the J call is doubtful. The CDR3 consists of 16 residues. Germline assignment: CDR1 SSHAT and CDR2 FNYEAQ (reference sequence). In nucleotides, the CDR3 is TGTGCCAGCAGCTTAGCAGACAGCGACTTTTCCTACGAGCAGTACTTC. Its protein is CASSLADSDFSYEQYF.

The genes are TRBV5-1 and TRBJ2-3; 8 positions agree with TRBD2. Germline values: CDR1 SGHRS, CDR2 YFSETQ. The CDR3 loop spans 14 amino acids. J lost 1 base, V lost 4 bases, and 2 bases had no gene match. The CDR3 region is CASSALAGTDTQYF. In DNA form, the CDR3 reads TGCGCCAGCAGCGCACTAGCGGGCACAGATACGCAGTATTTT.

V and J are TRBV9 and TRBJ2-1, with 7 bases fitting TRBD2. V trimming: 3 bases; J trimming: 2 bases; junction bases outside the gene matches: 5. Germline V gene data show CDR1 as SGDLS and CDR2 as YYNGEE. The CDR3 has 15 amino acids. For the CDR3, the DNA is TGTGCCAGCAGCGCCAGCGGGGATACCTACAATGAGCAGTTCTTC. Protein: CASSASGDTYNEQFF. The full variable domain, its missing parts supplied by reference TRBV9 and TRBJ2-1, is DSGVTQTPKHLITATGQRVTLRCSPRSGDLSVYWYQQSLDQGLQFLIQYYNGEERAKGNILERFSAQQFPDLHSELNLSSLELGDSALYFCASSASGDTYNEQFFGPGTRLTVL.

This clone was recorded once. One end of the junction fails to match germline, which may point to a read error. V and J are TRBV7-9 and TRBJ2-3; D might be TRBD2 (6 bases). The length of the CDR3 is 14 residues. Germline V gene sequence: CDR1 SEHNR, CDR2 FQNEAQ (reference sequence). CDR3 in amino acids: CASSSQGGTYTQYF. The CDR3 DNA is TGTGCCAGCAGCTCCCAGGGAGGCACATATACGCAGTATTTT.

J is TRBJ2-3 and V is TRBV5-1; D perhaps matches TRBD2 (5 bases). CDR3 size: 15 residues. Between the trimmed V and J ends, which lost 0 bases and 0 bases, there was a span of 8 bases. Per the germline V gene, CDR1 is SGHRS and CDR2 is YFSETQ. The CDR3 region has the DNA TGCGCCAGCAGCTTGGAGAGGGTTAGCACAGATACGCAGTATTTT. Translation: CASSLERVSTDTQYF.

This clone was recorded once. The chain couples TRBV5-5 to TRBJ1-6, with D tentatively TRBD1 (5 bases). This CDR3 comprises 13 residues. V lost 2 bases, J lost 10 bases, and 10 bases lay in between. Germline-derived CDR1 and CDR2 are SGHKS and YYEKEE (reference sequence). The CDR3 nucleotides read TGTGCCAGCAGCTTCACAGGTTGGTCACCCCTCCACTTT. Translating it yields CASSFTGWSPLHF.

V gene TRBV5-6 combines with J gene TRBJ2-3, with 8 bases that match TRBD1. V gave up 2 bases and J gave up 3 bases; unmatched junction bases: 5. This CDR3 comprises 15 residues. Per germline, CDR1 SGHDT and CDR2 YYEEEE. CDR3 loop: CASSFGTGMTDTQYF. The CDR3 region has the DNA TGTGCCAGCAGCTTCGGGACAGGAATGACAGATACGCAGTATTTT.

The V and J genes are TRBV5-1 and TRBJ1-1; a possible D gene is TRBD1 (5 bases). The V gene lost 5 bases and the J gene lost 4 bases, with 9 bases spanning the gap. The CDR3 length is 12 residues. The V gene's germline CDR1 is SGHRS and CDR2 YFSETQ. CDR3 amino acids: CASSRTGTEAFF. CDR3 in DNA: TGCGCCAGCAGTCGAACAGGCACTGAAGCTTTCTTT.

This chain joins TRBV9 and TRBJ2-3; 7 bases are shared with TRBD2. Trimming took 3 bases from V and 2 from J; bases not matched to a gene: 6. Looked up from germline, CDR1 is SGDLS and CDR2 is YYNGEE. This CDR3 comprises 15 residues. The CDR3 region is CASSDSGRPTDTQYF. The DNA for the CDR3 is TGTGCCAGCAGCGATAGCGGGCGCCCCACAGATACGCAGTATTTT.

This rearrangement joins TRBV30 to TRBJ2-4; TRBD2 agrees at 7 bases. The germline V gene has CDR1 GTSNPN and CDR2 SVGIG (reference sequence). V shed 2 bases and J 0 bases; nucleotides not matched to a gene: 16. CDR3 length: 19 amino acids. The CDR3 is CAWSLASAGRVLAKNIQYF. The CDR3 nucleotides are TGTGCCTGGAGTTTGGCGTCGGCAGGGAGGGTTCTAGCCAAAAACATTCAGTACTTC.

The chain couples TRBV27 to TRBJ2-5; a weak D match, TRBD2 (6 bases). The better agreement between TRBJ2-7 and the DNA end casts doubt on the J call. In germline, CDR1 is MNHEY, CDR2 SMNVEV (reference sequence). This CDR3 contains 14 residues. CDR3 region: CASSFDGSSYEQYF. DNA for the CDR3: TGTGCCAGCAGTTTTGACGGGAGCTCCTACGAGCAGTACTTC.

The chain uses TRBV4-3 and TRBJ2-3; D perhaps matches TRBD1 (6 bases). The CDR3 contains 15 residues. V was trimmed by 4 bases and J by 1 base, leaving 12 bases between them. The germline V gene has CDR1 LGHNA and CDR2 YSLEER. The DNA of the CDR3 is TGCGCCAGCAGCCTCATTTCAGGGGGCACAGATACGCAGTATTTT. It encodes CASSLISGGTDTQYF.

The chain couples TRBV6-7 to TRBJ1-2; perhaps TRBD1 as D (6 bases). TRBV6-7 counts as an open reading frame of uncertain function. CDR3 length equals 16 residues. V shed 6 bases and J shed 7 bases, with 24 bases lying between them. CDR3: CASSPPGGRLLSGYTF. The CDR3 nucleotides are TGTGCCAGCAGCCCACCTGGGGGCAGGCTACTTTCTGGCTACACCTTC.

The chain uses TRBV6-5 and TRBJ1-2, with D possibly matching TRBD1 (5 bases). The CDR3 is 14 residues long. Germline values: CDR1 MNHEY, CDR2 SVGAGI. V was cut by 2 bases and J by 14 bases, with 21 bases left in between. The CDR3 region has the DNA TGTGCCAGCAGTTACCGACAGACCGGCTCCGTCATAACCTTC. Amino acids: CASSYRQTGSVITF.

This clone was seen at least ten times. The chain joins TRBV7-9 to TRBJ1-1; possibly TRBD1 for D (5 bases). This CDR3 contains 13 residues. Germline values: CDR1 SEHNR, CDR2 FQNEAQ (reference sequence). The V end lost 5 bases, the J end lost 6 bases, and 13 bases lay between the germline ends. For the CDR3, the DNA is TGTGCCAGCAGCCCGGGAGCGGGGGCTGAAGCTTTCTTT. It is translated as CASSPGAGAEAFF.

This clone was found a few times. Here the CDR3 reads CASSLVASGGTSYEQYF. DNA for the CDR3: TGCGCCAGCAGCTTGGTTGCTAGCGGGGGGACTTCCTACGAGCAGTACTTC. V and J are TRBV5-1 and TRBJ2-7; TRBD2 matches 11 bases. V shed 0 bases, J shed 1 base, and the junction held 6 bases outside the gene matches. From germline, CDR1 is SGHRS and CDR2 YFSETQ. The CDR3 is 17 amino acids.

This rearrangement joins TRBV4-2 to TRBJ1-4; 7 nucleotides align to TRBD1. CDR3 length: 15 residues. V shed 2 bases and J 7 bases; nucleotides not matched to a gene: 7. Germline values: CDR1 LGHNA, CDR2 YNFKEQ. CDR3 sequence reads: CASSQNRGASEKLFF. CDR3 nucleotides: TGTGCCAGCAGCCAAAACAGGGGCGCGAGTGAAAAACTGTTTTTT.

The chain employs TRBV10-2 and TRBJ2-3; TRBD2 matches 8 bases. This CDR3 has 15 residues. Trimming removed 1 base from V and 4 bases from J; junction bases left unmatched: 4. Germline V gene lookup returns CDR1 WSHSY and CDR2 SAAADI. DNA of the CDR3: TGCGCCAGCAGTGAGTTTAGCGGGACCTCAGATACGCAGTATTTT. As protein: CASSEFSGTSDTQYF.

There are a few counts of this clone. The genes are TRBV28 and TRBJ2-5; TRBD2 matches at 8 bases. Gene TRBJ2-7 matches the end of the DNA better, so the J call may be wrong. CDR3 length: 14 amino acids. In germline, CDR1 is MDHEN, CDR2 SYDVKM. The CDR3 sequence: CASTPTAGVYEQYF. Here the CDR3 DNA reads TGTGCCAGCACCCCGACAGCGGGAGTCTACGAGCAGTACTTC.

This clone came up once. Additional DNA sequences in this sample encode the identical CDR3. The chain has TRBV28 and TRBJ2-4; D might be TRBD2 (5 bases). The CDR3 contains 15 residues. Trimming removed 3 bases at V and 0 bases at J, with 9 bases between. Per the germline V gene, CDR1 is MDHEN and CDR2 is SYDVKM. Here the CDR3 DNA reads TGTGCCAGCAGTTTCTCAGGACTAGCCAAAAACATTCAGTACTTC. Encoded protein: CASSFSGLAKNIQYF.

The V and J genes are TRBV27 and TRBJ1-6; 8 bases are a match to TRBD1. Trimming removed 5 bases from V and 5 bases from J; junction bases left unmatched: 8. The CDR3 length is 16 residues. Per the germline V gene, CDR1 is MNHEY and CDR2 is SMNVEV (reference sequence). CDR3 bases: TGTGCCAGCAGTCCGACCGGGACAGGTCATAATTCACCCCTCCACTTT. It translates to CASSPTGTGHNSPLHF.

This chain connects TRBV15 to TRBJ2-4; maybe TRBD1 (6 bases). The ends were cut back, 8 bases at V and 6 bases at J, with 17 bases in the middle. Germline V CDR1 and CDR2: LNHNV, YYDKDF (reference sequence). This CDR3 is 14 amino acids long. CDR3 amino acids: CATWNGQQGNIQYF. CDR3 coding DNA: TGTGCCACCTGGAATGGGCAACAGGGAAACATTCAGTACTTC.